The 28 T cell receptor beta chains reported below all come from one sample, sequenced in a study of neurological immune-mediated disorders (dated by TCRdb to between 2018 and 2020). Libraries were prepared through 5' RACE. This sample was sequenced with an Illumina HiSeq 2500. Using fastp trimming at Q25 and MiXCR clonotype assembly, TCRdb reanalyzed the public sequencing data and kept in-frame beta chains. Rows are combined by CDR3 protein, so each entry shows the most common genes and DNA. The sample yields 25,000 to 30,000 distinct CDR3 sequences; around an eighth were counted once. The ten largest clones capture 5.8% of the sample. Material for sequencing was PBMCs. The receptors were gathered from a woman aged 55 to 70 in good health.

This chain connects TRBV3-1 to TRBJ1-2, with D unresolved. Trimming stripped 2 bases from V and 0 bases from J, with 4 bases between. Germline assignment: CDR1 LGHDT and CDR2 YNNKEL (reference sequence). The CDR3 is made up of 13 amino acids. The CDR3 spells CASSQRPNYGYTF. The CDR3 coding sequence is TGTGCCAGCAGCCAAAGGCCTAACTATGGCTACACCTTC.

This clonotype was seen ten or more times. The chain has TRBV7-8 and TRBJ2-7; perhaps D is TRBD1 or TRBD2 (6 bases each). The CDR3 is 16 amino acids. Looked up from germline, CDR1 is SGHVS and CDR2 is FQNEAQ. Trimming removed 5 bases from V and 7 bases from J, with 24 bases in between. The CDR3 region is CASSPRRGRLPGEQYF. The CDR3 nucleotides are TGTGCCAGCAGCCCCCGGAGGGGGAGGTTACCGGGGGAGCAGTACTTC.

This clonotype appeared a single time. Germline is not matched at one junction end, which may reflect a read error. The chain recombines TRBV20-1 with TRBJ2-1; D is possibly TRBD1 (5 bases). This CDR3 is 17 amino acids long. Looked up from germline, CDR1 is DFQATT and CDR2 is SNEGSKA (reference sequence). The CDR3 bases are TGCAGTGCTAGAGATCTGGGTGTATGGACATTCTACAATGAGCTGTTCTTC. This sequence encodes CSARDLGVWTFYNELFF.

This clonotype was recorded many times. The chain recombines TRBV20-1 with TRBJ1-6, with D possibly matching TRBD1 (6 bases). The CDR3 extends over 18 amino acids. V was clipped by 5 bases and J by 0 bases, with 20 bases between them. Per the germline V gene, CDR1 is DFQATT and CDR2 is SNEGSKA (reference sequence). The CDR3 bases are TGCAGTGCTCCCGACGTGGGGGCGACGAGCTCCTATAATTCACCCCTCCACTTT. It specifies CSAPDVGATSSYNSPLHF.

The V call is TRBV28, the J call TRBJ1-6, with 11 bases matching TRBD1. CDR3 length: 17 residues. V was clipped by 5 bases and J by 7 bases; unmatched bases: 10. Looked up from germline, CDR1 is MDHEN and CDR2 is SYDVKM. The CDR3 DNA reads TGTGCCAGCAGTCCTAGAGGACAGGGGGCGCTAAATTCACCCCTCCACTTT. This gives the protein CASSPRGQGALNSPLHF.

This clonotype was counted a few times. The CDR3 is CASSIQLRISTDTQYF. Here the CDR3 DNA reads TGTGCCAGTAGTATCCAACTACGGATCAGCACAGATACGCAGTATTTT. V is TRBV19 and J is TRBJ2-3; D remains ambiguous. The CDR3 spans 16 residues. V shed 3 bases and J shed 0 bases, with 13 bases lying between them. Germline V lookup: CDR1 LNHDA, CDR2 SQIVND (reference sequence). Complete variable domain (other parts from reference TRBV19 and TRBJ2-3): DGGITQSPKYLFRKEGQNVTLSCEQNLNHDAMYWYRQDPGQGLRLIYYSQIVNDFQKGDIAEGYSVSREKKESFPLTVTSAQKNPTAFYLCASSIQLRISTDTQYFGPGTRLTVL.

This clonotype was detected many times. The chain joins TRBV12-3 or TRBV12-4 to TRBJ1-5; 7 nucleotides match TRBD1. Losses at the gene ends were 6 bases for V and 3 bases for J; bases not matched to a gene: 11. The CDR3 runs to 16 residues. This CDR3 is CASRANRGSINQPQHF. CDR3 sequence (DNA): TGTGCCAGCAGAGCCAACAGGGGCTCCATCAATCAGCCCCAGCATTTT.

The sample holds many counts of this clonotype. The V gene is TRBV3-1, the J gene TRBJ1-6; D not resolved. The CDR3 contains 14 residues. Trimming took off 1 base at V and 10 bases at J, with 11 bases between the two ends. Germline CDR1 and CDR2: LGHDT and YNNKEL (reference sequence). In DNA form, the CDR3 reads TGTGCCAGCAGCCAAGCTCTAATAGGGTCACCCCTCCACTTT. It encodes CASSQALIGSPLHF. Full variable domain (outside the CDR3, taken from reference TRBV3-1 and TRBJ1-6): DTAVSQTPKYLVTQMGNDKSIKCEQNLGHDTMYWYKQDSKKFLKIMFSYNNKELIINETVPNRFSPKSPDKAHLNLHINSLELGDSAVYFCASSQALIGSPLHFGNGTRLTVT.

This clonotype was seen many times. This sequence joins TRBV5-1 and TRBJ2-5; D is ambiguous. The CDR3 has 13 amino acids. With 0 bases removed from V and 5 bases from J, the gap between germline ends came to 8 bases. Germline CDR1 SGHRS, CDR2 YFSETQ. The CDR3 bases are TGCGCCAGCAGCTTGGACCTAAGGGAGACCCAGTACTTC. It encodes CASSLDLRETQYF. The full variable domain, its missing parts supplied by reference TRBV5-1 and TRBJ2-5, is KAGVTQTPRYLIKTRGQQVTLSCSPISGHRSVSWYQQTPGQGLQFLFEYFSETQRNKGNFPGRFSGRQFSNSRSEMNVSTLELGDSALYLCASSLDLRETQYFGPGTRLLVL.

This clonotype was seen more than once but under ten times. V and J are TRBV5-1 and TRBJ2-3, with D hard to call. The length of the CDR3 is 16 residues. CDR1 and CDR2 (germline): SGHRS, YFSETQ. Trimming stripped 0 bases from V and 0 bases from J, with 11 bases between. CDR3 residues: CASSLGLASSTDTQYF. Written as DNA, the CDR3 is TGCGCCAGCAGCTTGGGACTGGCCTCTAGCACAGATACGCAGTATTTT. Variable domain in full (rest from reference TRBV5-1 and TRBJ2-3): KAGVTQTPRYLIKTRGQQVTLSCSPISGHRSVSWYQQTPGQGLQFLFEYFSETQRNKGNFPGRFSGRQFSNSRSEMNVSTLELGDSALYLCASSLGLASSTDTQYFGPGTRLTVL.

This clonotype was seen repeatedly, ten times or more. The chain joins TRBV19 to TRBJ1-5; D ambiguous. Germline-derived CDR1 and CDR2 are LNHDA and SQIVND (reference sequence). The CDR3 has 15 amino acids. V lost 5 bases and J 1 base, leaving 12 bases between the germline ends. CDR3 loop: CASSGNYRSNQPQHF. CDR3 DNA: TGTGCCAGTAGTGGAAACTATAGAAGCAATCAGCCCCAGCATTTT.

This clonotype was recorded at least ten times. V usage is TRBV29-1 and J usage is TRBJ2-3, with D maybe TRBD2 (5 bases). The CDR3 has 11 residues. Trimming left V 4 bases short and J 6 bases short, with 8 bases between. Germline CDR1 reads SQVTM; CDR2 reads ANQGSEA. CDR3 bases: TGCAGCGTTGGGGAGAGGGATACGCAGTATTTT. Amino acids: CSVGERDTQYF.

The chain uses TRBV10-3 and TRBJ1-3; D is uncertain. Germline V gives CDR1 ENHRY, CDR2 SYGVKD. V shed 10 bases and J shed 4 bases, with 5 bases lying between them. There are 10 residues in the CDR3. The CDR3 is CATWGNTIYF. The CDR3 DNA reads TGTGCCACCTGGGGAAACACCATATATTTT.

This clonotype was recorded at least ten times. The chain recombines TRBV28 with TRBJ1-1; 11 nucleotides agree with TRBD1. V lost 6 bases and J lost 10; bases outside the gene matches: 7. From germline, CDR1 is MDHEN and CDR2 SYDVKM. The CDR3 is made up of 13 amino acids. As DNA, the CDR3 is TGTGCCAGCAGATCAGGGACAGGGGGTAGAGCTTTCTTT. It yields the protein CASRSGTGGRAFF.

This clonotype was detected many times. The chain is built from TRBV20-1 and TRBJ2-3, with 10 bases lining up with TRBD2. From germline, CDR1 is DFQATT and CDR2 SNEGSKA (reference sequence). Trimming cost V 5 bases and J 9 bases; bases outside gene matches: 11. The CDR3 spans 14 residues. The CDR3 protein is CSADGASGGGTQYF. CDR3 DNA: TGCAGTGCTGACGGGGCTAGCGGGGGTGGGACGCAGTATTTT.

The gene calls are TRBV11-3 and TRBJ2-5; no firm D call. The CDR3 totals 13 residues. From germline, CDR1 is SGHNT and CDR2 YENEEA. With 3 bases removed from V and 4 bases from J, the gap between germline ends came to 9 bases. The CDR3 DNA reads TGTGCCAGCAGCTTGCTATGGGGAGAGACCCAGTACTTC. It yields the protein CASSLLWGETQYF.

This chain connects TRBV2 to TRBJ2-2; tentatively, D is TRBD2 (6 bases). The CDR3 has 16 amino acids. V was pared by 5 bases and J by 9 bases, with 22 bases between. Germline CDR1 SNHLY, CDR2 FYNNEI. CDR3 residues: CASSYSGASGARELFF. The CDR3 coding sequence is TGTGCCAGCAGTTATAGCGGAGCCTCCGGGGCCAGGGAGCTGTTTTTT.

This clonotype was seen repeatedly, ten times or more. The V call is TRBV7-2, the J call TRBJ2-7; 7 bases are shared with TRBD1. CDR3 length: 14 residues. Germline V CDR1 and CDR2: SGHTA, FQGNSA. Trimming at V came to 6 bases and at J to 2 bases, leaving 7 bases not matched to a gene. The chain's CDR3 is CASRLDRAAYEQYF. The CDR3, as DNA: TGTGCCAGCAGACTTGACAGGGCGGCCTACGAGCAGTACTTC.

This clonotype was counted at least ten times. The rearrangement joins TRBV7-2 to TRBJ2-3, with a possible D match to TRBD2 (6 bases). In germline, CDR1 is SGHTA, CDR2 FQGNSA. The CDR3 length is 17 residues. The V end was cut by 2 bases, the J end by 6 bases, with 21 bases between. The CDR3 sequence is CASSLQRLVKISDTQYF. CDR3 in DNA: TGTGCCAGCAGCTTACAACGACTAGTGAAGATTTCGGATACGCAGTATTTT. Looking up the rest from reference TRBV7-2 and TRBJ2-3 gives the full variable domain: GAGVSQSPSNKVTEKGKDVELRCDPISGHTALYWYRQSLGQGLEFLIYFQGNSAPDKSGLPSDRFSAERTGGSVSTLTIQRTQQEDSAVYLCASSLQRLVKISDTQYFGPGTRLTVL.

This clonotype was seen many times. The V and J genes are TRBV20-1 and TRBJ2-3; 10 positions agree with TRBD2. From germline, CDR1 is DFQATT and CDR2 SNEGSKA (reference sequence). Trimming removed 2 bases from V and 1 base from J; junction bases left unmatched: 0. The CDR3 covers 14 residues. The CDR3 is CSARLAGGTDTQYF. The CDR3 nucleotides are TGCAGTGCTAGACTAGCGGGGGGCACAGATACGCAGTATTTT.

At least ten counts were recorded for this clonotype. The rearrangement links TRBV5-1 to TRBJ2-3; 12 nucleotides line up with TRBD2. With 3 bases clipped from V and 7 bases from J, the junction kept 12 bases outside the gene matches. The CDR3 consists of 17 residues. Germline CDR1 and CDR2: SGHRS and YFSETQ. The CDR3, as DNA: TGCGCCAGCAGCTCAGGGACTAGCGGGCCTGGGCAGAATACGCAGTATTTT. Its protein is CASSSGTSGPGQNTQYF.

The chain carries TRBV20-1 and TRBJ2-1; D tentatively reads TRBD1 or TRBD2 (5 bases each). This CDR3 is 13 amino acids long. Deletions cut 6 bases from V and 5 bases from J, with 14 bases between. CDR1 DFQATT and CDR2 SNEGSKA come from the germline V gene (reference sequence). The CDR3 bases are TGCAGTGCCCGAGGGACCATCGACAATGAGCAGTTCTTC. Encoded protein: CSARGTIDNEQFF.

This clonotype was counted ten times or more. V and J are TRBV5-1 and TRBJ2-7; D remains ambiguous. Germline loops: CDR1 SGHRS, CDR2 YFSETQ. The CDR3 covers 14 residues. Deletions cut 1 base from V and 2 bases from J, with 10 bases between. CDR3 sequence (DNA): TGCGCCAGCAGCTTGACGGGCACAACCTACGAGCAGTACTTC. It is translated as CASSLTGTTYEQYF.

This clonotype was counted at least ten times. The genes are TRBV7-2 and TRBJ2-5, with D tentatively TRBD2 (6 bases). The CDR3 has 14 residues. Germline CDR1 is SGHTA and CDR2 is FQGNSA. The V and J ends lost 5 bases and 3 bases respectively, with 13 bases between them. CDR3: CASSTGTLKETQYF. DNA for the CDR3: TGTGCCAGCAGCACCGGGACTCTCAAAGAGACCCAGTACTTC. Looking up the rest from reference TRBV7-2 and TRBJ2-5 gives the full variable domain: GAGVSQSPSNKVTEKGKDVELRCDPISGHTALYWYRQSLGQGLEFLIYFQGNSAPDKSGLPSDRFSAERTGGSVSTLTIQRTQQEDSAVYLCASSTGTLKETQYFGPGTRLLVL.

Many counts were recorded for this clonotype. The rearrangement links TRBV5-5 to TRBJ1-6; 8 nucleotides align to TRBD1. The J segment lost 5 bases and the V segment lost 4 bases, leaving 8 bases of the junction unmatched. In germline, CDR1 is SGHKS, CDR2 YYEKEE (reference sequence). This CDR3 has 16 amino acids. The CDR3 loop reads CASSTQTGDNNSPLHF. DNA for the CDR3: TGTGCCAGCAGCACTCAGACAGGGGATAATAATTCACCCCTCCACTTT.

This clonotype has at least ten counts. This chain joins TRBV9 and TRBJ1-1; the D is unclear. This CDR3 region has 16 residues. Trimming left V 0 bases short and J 4 bases short, with 16 bases between. Germline V gives CDR1 SGDLS, CDR2 YYNGEE. CDR3 region: CASSVVFREFGTEAFF. CDR3 DNA sequence: TGTGCCAGCAGCGTAGTTTTCCGGGAATTCGGCACTGAAGCTTTCTTT.

The table lists this clonotype with many counts. This chain uses TRBV6-2 or TRBV6-3 with TRBJ2-5, with 7 bases matching TRBD1. Trimming took 4 bases from V and 2 from J; bases not matched to a gene: 4. This CDR3 is built from 14 residues. CDR1 is MNHEY, CDR2 SVGEGT, per germline. The CDR3 coding sequence is TGTGCCAGCAGTTTGGACAGGCCTCAAGAGACCCAGTACTTC. It codes for CASSLDRPQETQYF.

This clonotype occurred many times. The chain is built from TRBV5-5 and TRBJ1-2; tentatively, D is TRBD1 (6 bases). V was clipped by 5 bases and J by 4 bases, with 12 bases between them. The CDR3 sequence is 13 residues long. CDR1 is SGHKS, CDR2 YYEKEE, per germline (reference sequence). CDR3 sequence (DNA): TGTGCCAGCAGTTGGACAGAGCTCTATGGCTACACCTTC. Translation gives CASSWTELYGYTF.